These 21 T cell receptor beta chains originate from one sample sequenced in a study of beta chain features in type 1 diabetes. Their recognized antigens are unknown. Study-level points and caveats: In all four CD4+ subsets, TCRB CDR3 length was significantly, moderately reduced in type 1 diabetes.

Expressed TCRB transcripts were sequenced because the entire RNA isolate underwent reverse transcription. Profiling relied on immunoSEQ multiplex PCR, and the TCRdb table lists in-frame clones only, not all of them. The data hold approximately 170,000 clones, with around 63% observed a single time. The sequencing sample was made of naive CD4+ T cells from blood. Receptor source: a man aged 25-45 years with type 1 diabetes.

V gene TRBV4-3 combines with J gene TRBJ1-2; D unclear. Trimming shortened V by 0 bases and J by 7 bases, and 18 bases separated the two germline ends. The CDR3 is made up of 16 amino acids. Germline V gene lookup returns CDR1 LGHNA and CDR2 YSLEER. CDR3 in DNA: TGCGCCAGCAGCCAAGAGAGTAACACAAAGTCGGGTGGCTACACCTTC. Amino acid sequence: CASSQESNTKSGGYTF.

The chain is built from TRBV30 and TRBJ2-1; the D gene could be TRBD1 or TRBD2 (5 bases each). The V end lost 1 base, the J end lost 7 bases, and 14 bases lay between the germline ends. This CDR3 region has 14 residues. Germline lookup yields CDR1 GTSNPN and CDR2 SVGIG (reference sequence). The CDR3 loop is CAWSADGTVNEQFF. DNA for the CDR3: TGTGCCTGGAGTGCCGACGGGACCGTAAATGAGCAGTTCTTC.

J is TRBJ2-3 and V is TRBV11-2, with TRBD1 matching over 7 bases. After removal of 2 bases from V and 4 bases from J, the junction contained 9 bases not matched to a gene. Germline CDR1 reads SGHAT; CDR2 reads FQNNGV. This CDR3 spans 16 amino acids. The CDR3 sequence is CASSLRLQGGADTQYF. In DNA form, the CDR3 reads TGTGCCAGCAGCTTAAGGCTACAAGGGGGCGCAGATACGCAGTATTTT.

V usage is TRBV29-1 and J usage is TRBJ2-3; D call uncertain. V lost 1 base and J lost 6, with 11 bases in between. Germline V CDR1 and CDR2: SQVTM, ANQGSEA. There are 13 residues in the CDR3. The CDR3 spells CSVEGSSLDTQYF. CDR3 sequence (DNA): TGCAGCGTTGAAGGGTCTAGTTTGGATACGCAGTATTTT.

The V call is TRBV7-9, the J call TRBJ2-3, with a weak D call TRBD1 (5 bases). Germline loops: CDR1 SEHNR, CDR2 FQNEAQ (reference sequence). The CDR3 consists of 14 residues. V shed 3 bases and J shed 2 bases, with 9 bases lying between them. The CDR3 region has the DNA TGTGCCAGCAGCTTTGACAGCCTCACAGATACGCAGTATTTT. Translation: CASSFDSLTDTQYF.

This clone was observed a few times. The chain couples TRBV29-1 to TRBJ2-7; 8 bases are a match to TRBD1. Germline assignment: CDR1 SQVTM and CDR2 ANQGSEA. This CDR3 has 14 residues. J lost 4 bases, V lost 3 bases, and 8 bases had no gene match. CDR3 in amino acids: CSVDPTGVRYEQYF. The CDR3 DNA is TGCAGCGTTGATCCGACAGGGGTTCGGTACGAGCAGTACTTC.

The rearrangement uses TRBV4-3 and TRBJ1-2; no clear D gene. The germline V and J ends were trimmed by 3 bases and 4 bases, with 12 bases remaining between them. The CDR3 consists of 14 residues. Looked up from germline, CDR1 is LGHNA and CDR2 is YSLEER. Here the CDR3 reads CASSQEHTAYGYTF. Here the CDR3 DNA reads TGCGCCAGCAGCCAGGAACATACGGCCTATGGCTACACCTTC.

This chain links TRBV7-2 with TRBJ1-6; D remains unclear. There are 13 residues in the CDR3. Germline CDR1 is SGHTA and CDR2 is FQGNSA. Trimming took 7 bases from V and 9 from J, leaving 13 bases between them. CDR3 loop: CASNQFFGSPLHF. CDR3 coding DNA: TGTGCCAGCAATCAATTCTTCGGTTCACCCCTCCACTTT. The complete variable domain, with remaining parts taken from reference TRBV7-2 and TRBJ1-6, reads GAGVSQSPSNKVTEKGKDVELRCDPISGHTALYWYRQSLGQGLEFLIYFQGNSAPDKSGLPSDRFSAERTGGSVSTLTIQRTQQEDSAVYLCASNQFFGSPLHFGNGTRLTVT.

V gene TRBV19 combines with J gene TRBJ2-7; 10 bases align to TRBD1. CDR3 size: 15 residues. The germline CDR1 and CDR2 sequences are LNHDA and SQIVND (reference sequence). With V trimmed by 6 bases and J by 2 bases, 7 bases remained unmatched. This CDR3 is CASRIGQGGPYEQYF. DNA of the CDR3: TGTGCCAGTAGGATCGGACAGGGGGGACCCTACGAGCAGTACTTC.

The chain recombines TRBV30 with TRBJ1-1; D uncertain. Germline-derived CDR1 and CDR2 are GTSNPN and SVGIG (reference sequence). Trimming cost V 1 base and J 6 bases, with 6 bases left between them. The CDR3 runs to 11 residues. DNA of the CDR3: TGTGCCTGGAGTGGGAGCGCTGAAGCTTTCTTT. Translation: CAWSGSAEAFF.

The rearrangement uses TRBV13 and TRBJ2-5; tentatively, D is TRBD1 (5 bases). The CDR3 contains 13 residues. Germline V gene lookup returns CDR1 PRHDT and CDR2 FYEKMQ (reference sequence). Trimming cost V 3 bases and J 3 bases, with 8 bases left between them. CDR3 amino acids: CASSFETEETQYF. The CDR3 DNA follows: TGTGCCAGCAGCTTTGAGACAGAAGAGACCCAGTACTTC.

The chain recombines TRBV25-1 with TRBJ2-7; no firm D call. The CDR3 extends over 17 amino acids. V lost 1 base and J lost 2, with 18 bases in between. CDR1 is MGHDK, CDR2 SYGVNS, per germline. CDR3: CASSEWKGGGTTYEQYF. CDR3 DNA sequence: TGTGCCAGCAGTGAATGGAAGGGTGGTGGCACAACCTACGAGCAGTACTTC.

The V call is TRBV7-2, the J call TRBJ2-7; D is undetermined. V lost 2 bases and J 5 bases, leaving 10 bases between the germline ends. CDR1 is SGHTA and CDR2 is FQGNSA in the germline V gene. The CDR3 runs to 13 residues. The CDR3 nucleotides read TGTGCCAGCAGCTTATTCGCTGCCCACGAGCAGTACTTC. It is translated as CASSLFAAHEQYF.

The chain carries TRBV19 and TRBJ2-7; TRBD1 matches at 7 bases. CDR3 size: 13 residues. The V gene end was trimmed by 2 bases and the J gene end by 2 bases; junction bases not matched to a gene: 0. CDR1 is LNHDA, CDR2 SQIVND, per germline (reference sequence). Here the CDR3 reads CASSIQGAYEQYF. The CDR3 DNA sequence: TGTGCCAGTAGTATACAGGGGGCCTACGAGCAGTACTTC. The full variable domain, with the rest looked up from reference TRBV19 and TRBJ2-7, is DGGITQSPKYLFRKEGQNVTLSCEQNLNHDAMYWYRQDPGQGLRLIYYSQIVNDFQKGDIAEGYSVSREKKESFPLTVTSAQKNPTAFYLCASSIQGAYEQYFGPGTRLTVT.

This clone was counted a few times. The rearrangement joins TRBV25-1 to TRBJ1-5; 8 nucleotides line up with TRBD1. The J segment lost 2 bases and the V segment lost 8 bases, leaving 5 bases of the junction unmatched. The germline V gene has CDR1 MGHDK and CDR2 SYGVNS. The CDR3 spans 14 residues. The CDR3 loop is CASGPGQGNQPQHF. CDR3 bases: TGTGCCAGCGGACCGGGACAGGGCAATCAGCCCCAGCATTTT.

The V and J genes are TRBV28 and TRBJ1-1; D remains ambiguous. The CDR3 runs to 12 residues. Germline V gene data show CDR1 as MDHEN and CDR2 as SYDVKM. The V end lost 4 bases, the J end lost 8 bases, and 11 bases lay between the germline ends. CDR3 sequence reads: CASSSLVGEAFF. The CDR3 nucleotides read TGTGCCAGCAGTTCACTCGTGGGGGAAGCTTTCTTT.

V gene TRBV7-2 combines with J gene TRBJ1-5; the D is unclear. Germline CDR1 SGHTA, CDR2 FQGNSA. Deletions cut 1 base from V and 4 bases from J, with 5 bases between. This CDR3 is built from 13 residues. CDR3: CASSLEVNQPQHF. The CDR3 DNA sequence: TGTGCCAGCAGCTTAGAGGTGAATCAGCCCCAGCATTTT.

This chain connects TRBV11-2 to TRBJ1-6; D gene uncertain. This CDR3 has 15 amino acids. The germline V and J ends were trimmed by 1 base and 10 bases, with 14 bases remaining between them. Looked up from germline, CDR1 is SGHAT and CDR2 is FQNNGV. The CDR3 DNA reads TGTGCCAGCAGCTTAGCCCCGGAGGCGGAATCACCCCTCCACTTT. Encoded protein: CASSLAPEAESPLHF.

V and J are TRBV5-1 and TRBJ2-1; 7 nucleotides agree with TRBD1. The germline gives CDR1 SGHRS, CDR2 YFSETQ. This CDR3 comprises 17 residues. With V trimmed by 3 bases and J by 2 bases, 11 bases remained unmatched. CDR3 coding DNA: TGCGCCAGCAGCTCAACGGGACAGATGGGTACCTACAATGAGCAGTTCTTC. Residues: CASSSTGQMGTYNEQFF.

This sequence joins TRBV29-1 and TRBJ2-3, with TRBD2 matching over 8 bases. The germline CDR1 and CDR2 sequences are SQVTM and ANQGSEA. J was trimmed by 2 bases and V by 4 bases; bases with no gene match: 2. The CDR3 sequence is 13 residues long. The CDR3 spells CSVASGFTDTQYF. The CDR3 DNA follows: TGCAGCGTTGCTAGCGGGTTCACAGATACGCAGTATTTT.

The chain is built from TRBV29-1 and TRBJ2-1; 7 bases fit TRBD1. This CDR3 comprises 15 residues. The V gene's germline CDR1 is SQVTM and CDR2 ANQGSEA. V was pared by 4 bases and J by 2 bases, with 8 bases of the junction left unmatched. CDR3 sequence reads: CSVVGEQGPYNEQFF. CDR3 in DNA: TGCAGCGTTGTAGGAGAACAGGGGCCCTACAATGAGCAGTTCTTC.